A selection of T cell receptor beta chains follows, all from one sample in a study of T cell responses to AZD1222 COVID-19 vaccine. Some clones are missing from TCRdb's copy, which holds only in-frame ones; the method was immunoSEQ multiplex PCR. The sample shows roughly 80,000 clones, approximately 86% of them seen only once. The sequencing used peripheral blood, collected on day 0 of MenACWY control vaccination. These receptors originate from an adult in good health. The CDR3 runs from the conserved cysteine through the conserved F or W. The D gene is left open where the match is weak. Clone sizes are given selectively: once, few, many, or a class where the clone is expanded.

J: TRBJ1-6; V: TRBV6-5; D: TRBD1; size: NA; CDR3: CASRPPGQGNSPLHF; DNA: TGTGCCAGCAGACCCCCGGGACAGGGGAATTCACCCCTCCACTTT
J: TRBJ2-7; V: TRBV6-1; D: TRBD1; size: NA; CDR3: CASSERRDRGSGEQYF; DNA: TGTGCCAGCAGTGAAAGACGGGACAGGGGATCCGGCGAGCAGTACTTC
J: TRBJ2-1; V: TRBV6-5; D: TRBD2; size: NA; CDR3: CASRTTSGGWNEQFF; DNA: TGTGCCAGCAGGACGACTAGCGGGGGTTGGAATGAGCAGTTCTTC
J: TRBJ1-5; V: TRBV7-2; D: TRBD1; size: NA; CDR3: CASSPDRGNQPQHF; DNA: TGTGCCAGCAGCCCGGACAGGGGCAATCAGCCCCAGCATTTT
J: TRBJ2-7; V: TRBV5-1; D: TRBD1; size: NA; CDR3: CASRTWTGLYEQYF; DNA: TGCGCCAGCAGAACCTGGACAGGGTTGTACGAGCAGTACTTC
J: TRBJ1-1; V: TRBV6-6; D: NA; size: NA; CDR3: CASSYYGGEAFF; DNA: TGTGCCAGCAGTTACTACGGGGGCGAAGCTTTCTTT
J: TRBJ2-2; V: TRBV7-2; D: NA; size: once; CDR3: CASSFIPSTGELFF; DNA: TGTGCCAGCAGCTTTATACCGTCCACCGGGGAGCTGTTTTTT
J: TRBJ2-3; V: TRBV2; D: NA; size: NA; CDR3: CASSEARPPDTQYF; DNA: TGTGCCAGCAGTGAAGCTAGGCCCCCAGATACGCAGTATTTT
J: TRBJ1-5; V: TRBV5-6; D: NA; size: NA; CDR3: CASSIRGTSGQPQHF; DNA: TGTGCCAGCAGCATCAGAGGGACCTCCGGGCAGCCCCAGCATTTT
J: TRBJ2-7; V: TRBV4-3; D: NA; size: NA; CDR3: CASSQDDRTYEQYF; DNA: TGCGCCAGCAGCCAAGACGATCGGACCTACGAGCAGTACTTC
J: TRBJ1-1; V: TRBV7-3; D: TRBD1; size: NA; CDR3: CASSLQGASEAFF; DNA: TGTGCCAGCAGCTTACAGGGGGCGAGTGAAGCTTTCTTT
J: TRBJ2-7; V: TRBV11-2; D: NA; size: NA; CDR3: CASSFIGSGYEQYF; DNA: TGTGCCAGCAGCTTTATCGGTTCCGGGTACGAGCAGTACTTC
J: TRBJ1-2; V: TRBV2; D: TRBD1; size: NA; CDR3: CASSGGRTGGDYGYTF; DNA: TGTGCCAGCAGTGGGGGCAGGACAGGGGGAGACTATGGCTACACCTTC
J: TRBJ1-1; V: TRBV7-2; D: NA; size: NA; CDR3: CASSLSGAQAFF; DNA: TGTGCCAGCAGCTTAAGTGGGGCCCAAGCTTTCTTT
J: TRBJ2-7; V: TRBV7-9; D: TRBD1; size: NA; CDR3: CASSSDRVDEQYF; DNA: TGTGCCAGCAGCTCGGACAGGGTGGACGAGCAGTACTTC
J: TRBJ2-3; V: TRBV9; D: NA; size: NA; CDR3: CASSVRGGADTQYF; DNA: TGTGCCAGCAGCGTACGAGGGGGGGCTGATACGCAGTATTTT
J: TRBJ2-7; V: TRBV6-1; D: TRBD1; size: NA; CDR3: CASSDGTGVYEQYF; DNA: TGTGCCAGCAGTGATGGGACAGGGGTCTACGAGCAGTACTTC
J: TRBJ1-4; V: TRBV6-2/TRBV6-3; D: NA; size: NA; CDR3: CASSYTGTLQRGRLFF; DNA: TGTGCCAGCAGTTACACAGGGACACTCCAAAGGGGTAGACTGTTTTTT
J: TRBJ1-1; V: TRBV19; D: TRBD1; size: NA; CDR3: CASSPQGTGQEAFF; DNA: TGTGCCAGTAGTCCGCAGGGGACAGGGCAAGAAGCTTTCTTT
J: TRBJ1-1; V: TRBV5-1; D: NA; size: few; CDR3: CASSSGQLGTEAFF; DNA: TGCGCCAGCAGCTCCGGACAGTTGGGCACTGAAGCTTTCTTT
J: TRBJ2-7; V: TRBV14; D: NA; size: few; CDR3: CASSQRPDPGTYEQYF; DNA: TGTGCCAGCAGCCAAAGACCCGATCCCGGGACCTACGAGCAGTACTTC
J: TRBJ1-2; V: TRBV18; D: TRBD1; size: few; CDR3: CASSGTAYGYTF; DNA: TGTGCCAGCTCAGGGACAGCTTATGGCTACACCTTC
J: TRBJ2-1; V: TRBV3-1/TRBV3-2; D: TRBD2; size: once; CDR3: CASSPQRGKNNEQFF; DNA: TGTGCCAGCAGCCCGCAGCGGGGTAAAAACAATGAGCAGTTCTTC
J: TRBJ2-7; V: TRBV27; D: NA; size: NA; CDR3: CASSTGSAYEQYF; DNA: TGTGCCAGCAGTACCGGGTCTGCCTACGAGCAGTACTTC
J: TRBJ1-5; V: TRBV6-6; D: NA; size: NA; CDR3: CASSYSASNQPQHF; DNA: TGTGCCAGCAGTTACTCGGCCAGCAATCAGCCCCAGCATTTT
J: TRBJ1-2; V: TRBV6-2/TRBV6-3; D: NA; size: NA; CDR3: CASSSGTTVRLRYGYTF; DNA: TGTGCCAGCAGCTCCGGGACGACAGTGAGACTTCGGTATGGCTACACCTTC
J: TRBJ1-6; V: TRBV27; D: NA; size: NA; CDR3: CASRIGANSPLHF; DNA: TGTGCCAGCCGAATCGGTGCGAATTCACCCCTCCACTTT
J: TRBJ2-2; V: TRBV11-3; D: TRBD1; size: NA; CDR3: CASSSTGSWNTGELFF; DNA: TGTGCCAGCAGCTCGACAGGGTCCTGGAACACCGGGGAGCTGTTTTTT
J: TRBJ2-1; V: TRBV2; D: TRBD2; size: once; CDR3: CASRSMAGGLNEQFF; DNA: TGTGCCAGCAGGTCTATGGCGGGGGGGCTGAATGAGCAGTTCTTC
J: TRBJ2-2; V: TRBV5-6; D: NA; size: once; CDR3: CASSSWGGSVTGELFF; DNA: TGTGCCAGCAGCTCTTGGGGCGGGTCGGTCACCGGGGAGCTGTTTTTT
J: TRBJ1-6; V: TRBV18; D: TRBD1; size: NA; CDR3: CASSPPPSDRVAYNSPLHF; DNA: TGTGCCAGCTCACCACCCCCGAGTGACAGGGTCGCCTATAATTCACCCCTCCACTTT
J: TRBJ1-6; V: TRBV2; D: NA; size: once; CDR3: CASSGGGTHNSPLHF; DNA: TGTGCCAGCAGTGGGGGGGGGACCCATAATTCACCCCTCCACTTT
J: TRBJ2-7; V: TRBV11-1; D: TRBD2; size: once; CDR3: CASSYAGLRYF; DNA: TGTGCCAGCAGCTACGCGGGACTAAGGTACTTC
J: TRBJ2-5; V: TRBV2; D: NA; size: NA; CDR3: CASSEANLPRETQYF; DNA: TGTGCCAGCAGTGAAGCAAACCTCCCCCGAGAGACCCAGTACTTC
J: TRBJ1-5; V: TRBV12-3/TRBV12-4; D: NA; size: NA; CDR3: CASSADPGPQHF; DNA: TGTGCCAGCAGCGCCGACCCGGGACCCCAGCATTTT
J: TRBJ1-5; V: TRBV19; D: TRBD1; size: NA; CDR3: CASSMSLGQESNQPQHF; DNA: TGTGCCAGTAGTATGTCCTTGGGACAGGAAAGCAATCAGCCCCAGCATTTT
J: TRBJ1-6; V: TRBV19; D: TRBD1; size: once; CDR3: CASSIVGHRGSPLHF; DNA: TGTGCCAGTAGTATAGTGGGGCACAGGGGATCACCCCTCCACTTT
J: TRBJ2-7; V: TRBV27; D: NA; size: NA; CDR3: CASKFGHNAYEQYF; DNA: TGTGCCAGCAAATTCGGACATAACGCCTACGAGCAGTACTTC
J: TRBJ1-3; V: TRBV28; D: TRBD1; size: NA; CDR3: CASRQWGQGLQNTIYF; DNA: TGTGCCAGCAGGCAATGGGGACAGGGGCTTCAAAACACCATATATTTT
J: TRBJ2-2; V: TRBV10-3; D: NA; size: NA; CDR3: CAISEAGPGDTGELFF; DNA: TGTGCCATCAGTGAGGCCGGACCAGGGGACACCGGGGAGCTGTTTTTT
J: TRBJ2-3; V: TRBV4-3; D: TRBD1; size: once; CDR3: CASSQGQGGVTDTQYF; DNA: TGCGCCAGCAGCCAAGGACAGGGGGGCGTAACAGATACGCAGTATTTT
J: TRBJ2-7; V: TRBV7-2; D: NA; size: NA; CDR3: CASSFQGSYEQYF; DNA: TGTGCCAGCAGCTTCCAGGGCTCCTACGAGCAGTACTTC
J: TRBJ2-2; V: TRBV7-2; D: TRBD2; size: NA; CDR3: CASSSNQRGTTGELFF; DNA: TGTGCCAGCAGCTCAAACCAGCGGGGGACCACCGGGGAGCTGTTTTTT
J: TRBJ2-7; V: TRBV14; D: NA; size: NA; CDR3: CASSQVLRPRSYEQYF; DNA: TGTGCCAGCAGCCAAGTATTGCGACCTCGCTCCTACGAGCAGTACTTC
J: TRBJ2-1; V: TRBV6-5; D: NA; size: NA; CDR3: CASSYSTGKPYNEQFF; DNA: TGTGCCAGCAGTTACTCGACTGGGAAGCCCTACAATGAGCAGTTCTTC
J: TRBJ2-2; V: TRBV15; D: NA; size: NA; CDR3: CATSRDLLRGNGELFF; DNA: TGTGCCACCAGCAGAGATCTTTTGCGGGGTAACGGGGAGCTGTTTTTT
J: TRBJ1-1; V: TRBV28; D: NA; size: NA; CDR3: CASRPGRVTEAFF; DNA: TGTGCCAGCAGACCTGGACGGGTCACTGAAGCTTTCTTT
J: TRBJ1-2; V: TRBV30; D: NA; size: NA; CDR3: CASGRYYTF; DNA: TGTGCCTCTGGACGGTACTACACCTTC
J: TRBJ1-1; V: TRBV3-1/TRBV3-2; D: NA; size: NA; CDR3: CASSQGTGVTEAFF; DNA: TGTGCCAGCAGCCAAGGCACGGGGGTGACTGAAGCTTTCTTT
J: TRBJ1-2; V: TRBV5-6; D: NA; size: NA; CDR3: CASSSDGLGGYTF; DNA: TGTGCCAGCAGCTCCGATGGGCTGGGTGGCTACACCTTC
J: TRBJ1-1; V: TRBV5-4; D: TRBD1; size: NA; CDR3: CASSLAKRGQGNTEAFF; DNA: TGTGCCAGCAGCTTGGCCAAGAGGGGGCAAGGGAACACTGAAGCTTTCTTT
J: TRBJ2-5; V: TRBV5-1; D: NA; size: once; CDR3: CASSLFGNQETQYF; DNA: TGCGCCAGCAGCTTGTTCGGGAATCAAGAGACCCAGTACTTC
J: TRBJ1-2; V: TRBV4-3; D: NA; size: once; CDR3: CASSQAGANYGYTF; DNA: TGCGCCAGCAGCCAAGCGGGGGCGAACTATGGCTACACCTTC
J: TRBJ2-1; V: TRBV15; D: TRBD2; size: NA; CDR3: CATSRATLGGGPHNEQFF; DNA: TGTGCCACCAGCAGAGCCACCTTGGGCGGGGGGCCCCACAATGAGCAGTTCTTC
J: TRBJ1-1; V: TRBV4-1; D: TRBD1; size: NA; CDR3: CASSQEQGRMNTEAFF; DNA: TGCGCCAGCAGCCAAGAACAGGGGCGCATGAACACTGAAGCTTTCTTT
J: TRBJ1-5; V: TRBV19; D: TRBD1; size: few; CDR3: CASSIDRQGGSFQPQHF; DNA: TGTGCCAGTAGTATAGATAGACAGGGCGGGAGCTTTCAGCCCCAGCATTTT
J: TRBJ2-7; V: TRBV27; D: NA; size: once; CDR3: CASSLEGGLREQYF; DNA: TGTGCCAGCAGTCTCGAGGGGGGCCTCCGCGAGCAGTACTTC